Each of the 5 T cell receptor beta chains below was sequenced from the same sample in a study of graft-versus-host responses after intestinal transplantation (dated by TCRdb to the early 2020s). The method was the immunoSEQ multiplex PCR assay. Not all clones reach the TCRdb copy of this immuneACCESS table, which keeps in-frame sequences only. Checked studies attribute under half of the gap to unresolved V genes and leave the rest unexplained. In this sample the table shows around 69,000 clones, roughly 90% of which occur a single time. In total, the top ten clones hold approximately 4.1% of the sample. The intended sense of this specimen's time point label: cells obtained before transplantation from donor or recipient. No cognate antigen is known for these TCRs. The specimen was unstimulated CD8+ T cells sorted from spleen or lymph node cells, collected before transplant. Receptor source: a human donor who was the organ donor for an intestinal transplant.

CDR3 sequence: CASSSGFTEAFF. The CDR3 DNA reads as TGTGCCAGCAGTTCGGGGTTCACTGAAGCTTTCTTT. The chain employs TRBV7-9 and TRBJ1-1; D call uncertain. Looked up from germline, CDR1 is SEHNR and CDR2 is FQNEAQ (reference sequence). This CDR3 is built from 12 residues. The germline V and J ends were trimmed by 6 bases and 4 bases, with 9 bases remaining between them.

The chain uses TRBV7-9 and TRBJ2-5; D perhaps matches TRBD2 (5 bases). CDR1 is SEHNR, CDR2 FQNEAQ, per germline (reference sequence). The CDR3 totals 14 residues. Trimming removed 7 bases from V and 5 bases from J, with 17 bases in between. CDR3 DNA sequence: TGTGCCAGCACCCTCCCGGAGGCCCGTGAGACCCAGTACTTC. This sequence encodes CASTLPEARETQYF.

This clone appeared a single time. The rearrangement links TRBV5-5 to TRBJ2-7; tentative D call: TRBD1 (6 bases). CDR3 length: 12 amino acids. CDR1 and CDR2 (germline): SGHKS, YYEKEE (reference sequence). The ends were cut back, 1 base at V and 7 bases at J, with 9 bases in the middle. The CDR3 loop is CASSLTGLEQYV. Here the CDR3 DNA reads TGTGCCAGCAGCTTGACAGGGTTAGAGCAGTACGTC.

CDR3 sequence (DNA): TGTGCCAGCAGTTTCCACAACTCGGGGACACTCTACGAGCAGTACGTC. It yields the protein CASSFHNSGTLYEQYV. The chain joins TRBV6-6 to TRBJ2-7; D might be TRBD1 (6 bases). Trimming pared 4 bases from V and 3 bases from J, leaving 19 bases between. There are 16 residues in the CDR3. The V gene's germline CDR1 is MNHNY and CDR2 SVGAGI (reference sequence).

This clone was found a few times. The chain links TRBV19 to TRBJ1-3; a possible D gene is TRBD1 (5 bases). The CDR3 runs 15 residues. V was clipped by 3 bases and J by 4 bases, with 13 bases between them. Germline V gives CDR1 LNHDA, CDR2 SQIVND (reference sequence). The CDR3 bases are TGTGCCAGTAGTATCGCCCGGGGGGTCGGAAACACCATATATTTT. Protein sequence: CASSIARGVGNTIYF. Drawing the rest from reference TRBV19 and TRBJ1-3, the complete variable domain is DGGITQSPKYLFRKEGQNVTLSCEQNLNHDAMYWYRQDPGQGLRLIYYSQIVNDFQKGDIAEGYSVSREKKESFPLTVTSAQKNPTAFYLCASSIARGVGNTIYFGEGSWLTVV.